The 15 T cell receptor beta chains below were found in one sample sequenced in a study of radiation and T cells in renal cell carcinoma. Time point denoted: blood 2 weeks post-SBRT. Regarding treatment: 15 Gy SBRT to primary tumor, nephrectomy 4 weeks later. Clones were sequenced by immunoSEQ multiplex PCR, and TCRdb holds only the in-frame ones, with some missing. This sample carries some 130,000 clones, around nine tenths of them seen once, and the ten largest clones take about 5.6%. Here the sequenced sample was blood, taken from a patient whose treatment included radiotherapy and nephrectomy. The source of these receptors is a woman in her seventies with renal cell carcinoma.

DNA of the CDR3: TGTGCCAGCAGCTTAGGCTGGGACGAGCAGTACTTC. Protein product: CASSLGWDEQYF. This chain joins TRBV11-3 and TRBJ2-7; D is undetermined. This CDR3 region has 12 residues. The V gene's germline CDR1 is SGHNT and CDR2 YENEEA. Trimming left V 1 base short and J 5 bases short, with 6 bases between.

The V call is TRBV4-2, the J call TRBJ1-1; 8 bases line up with TRBD1. Germline V CDR1 and CDR2: LGHNA, YNFKEQ. Trimming took 4 bases from V and 5 from J; bases not matched to a gene: 9. The length of the CDR3 is 15 residues. CDR3 amino acids: CASSRMGQEGTEAFF. CDR3 sequence (DNA): TGTGCCAGCAGCCGTATGGGACAGGAGGGGACTGAAGCTTTCTTT.

The chain couples TRBV15 to TRBJ1-2, with unresolved D. The CDR3 has 15 amino acids. Germline CDR1 LNHNV, CDR2 YYDKDF (reference sequence). Trimming removed 1 base at V and 8 bases at J, with 17 bases between. The CDR3 bases are TGTGCCACCAGCAGAGGGGTCCAGAGTACTTGGGGCTACACCTTC. This translates into CATSRGVQSTWGYTF.

The DNA for the CDR3 is TGTGCCAGCTCACCAAACATCGGGGGCTCCTACAATGAGCAGTTCTTC. The encoded protein is CASSPNIGGSYNEQFF. The chain has TRBV18 and TRBJ2-1, with D possibly being TRBD2 (6 bases). The CDR3 extends over 16 amino acids. The germline V gene encodes CDR1 KGHSH and CDR2 LQKENI. Trimming removed 2 bases at V and 0 bases at J, with 11 bases between. The full variable domain, completed using reference TRBV18 and TRBJ2-1, is NAGVMQNPRHLVRRRGQEARLRCSPMKGHSHVYWYRQLPEEGLKFMVYLQKENIIDESGMPKERFSAEFPKEGPSILRIQQVVRGDSAAYFCASSPNIGGSYNEQFFGPGTRLTVL.

This clone came up once. CDR3 coding DNA: TGTGCCAGCAGCTTAGCGGGTCCGGGGGGGCCTGAGCAGTTCTTC. Its translation is CASSLAGPGGPEQFF. The chain joins TRBV7-9 to TRBJ2-1; 8 bases line up with TRBD2. Germline CDR1 SEHNR, CDR2 FQNEAQ (reference sequence). J was trimmed by 9 bases and V by 0 bases; bases with no gene match: 7. The CDR3 has 15 residues. Combining the CDR3 with reference TRBV7-9 and TRBJ2-1 gives the whole variable domain DTGVSQNPRHKITKRGQNVTFRCDPISEHNRLYWYRQTLGQGPEFLTYFQNEAQLEKSRLLSDRFSAERPKGSFSTLEIQRTEQGDSAMYLCASSLAGPGGPEQFFGPGTRLTVL.

V and J are TRBV7-9 and TRBJ2-5; unclear D gene. Germline lookup yields CDR1 SEHNR and CDR2 FQNEAQ (reference sequence). The length of the CDR3 is 15 residues. The ends were cut back, 1 base at V and 5 bases at J, with 14 bases in the middle. CDR3 sequence reads: CASSLGTVVGETQYF. The CDR3 region has the DNA TGTGCCAGCAGCTTAGGGACGGTGGTGGGGGAGACCCAGTACTTC.

The chain has TRBV19 and TRBJ1-2; 7 nucleotides agree with TRBD1. This CDR3 is 14 amino acids long. The V segment lost 5 bases and the J segment 4 bases; nucleotides outside the gene matches: 7. Germline CDR1 LNHDA, CDR2 SQIVND (reference sequence). CDR3 in DNA: TGTGCCAGTAGTCGACAGGGCCTCTTCTATGGCTACACCTTC. This gives the protein CASSRQGLFYGYTF.

This sequence joins TRBV28 and TRBJ1-2, with D uncertain. The germline V and J ends were trimmed by 6 bases and 4 bases, with 15 bases remaining between them. There are 14 residues in the CDR3. Germline lookup yields CDR1 MDHEN and CDR2 SYDVKM. CDR3 amino acids: CASRPQTAGYGYTF. CDR3 DNA: TGTGCCAGCAGGCCCCAAACAGCGGGCTATGGCTACACCTTC.

This chain joins TRBV6-1 and TRBJ2-7; no clear D gene. The germline V gene has CDR1 MNHNS and CDR2 SASEGT. The ends were cut back, 2 bases at V and 4 bases at J, with 6 bases in the middle. The CDR3 consists of 12 residues. For the CDR3, the DNA is TGTGCCAGCAGTGAATTGAGATACGAGCAGTACTTC. It encodes CASSELRYEQYF.

The J gene is TRBJ2-7, the V gene TRBV5-4; D may be TRBD2 (5 bases). The germline V and J ends were trimmed by 2 bases and 5 bases, with 17 bases remaining between them. The CDR3 is made up of 15 amino acids. Germline CDR1 SGHNT, CDR2 YYREEE (reference sequence). CDR3 in DNA: TGTGCCAGCAGCTTACCCGGGGTTAACGCCCACGAGCAGTACTTC. As protein: CASSLPGVNAHEQYF.

In this sample, this clone turned up a few times. The V call is TRBV7-2, the J call TRBJ2-1; 10 nucleotides agree with TRBD2. Looked up from germline, CDR1 is SGHTA and CDR2 is FQGNSA. CDR3 length: 15 amino acids. The V and J ends lost 4 bases and 7 bases, in that order; junction bases with no gene match: 7. The CDR3 bases are TGTGCCAGCAGCTCCCCGGGACTAGCGCGGAATGAGCAGTTCTTC. Protein: CASSSPGLARNEQFF.

This clone has ten or more counts. V usage is TRBV4-1 and J usage is TRBJ1-1; weak D call: TRBD1 (6 bases). The CDR3 runs to 15 residues. Trimming took off 3 bases at V and 0 bases at J, with 11 bases between the two ends. CDR1 MGHRA and CDR2 YSYEKL come from the germline V gene. This chain's CDR3 is CASSHSGGLNTEAFF. The CDR3 coding sequence is TGCGCCAGCAGCCACTCTGGGGGCCTGAACACTGAAGCTTTCTTT.

V usage is TRBV7-3 and J usage is TRBJ1-1; 7 nucleotides match TRBD1. Germline CDR1 is SGHTA and CDR2 is FQGTGA. The CDR3 totals 14 residues. The ends lost 1 base at V and 1 base at J; junction bases unmatched: 0. The CDR3 DNA is TGTGCCAGCAGCTTAAGACAGGGGAACACTGAAGCTTTCTTT. This gives the protein CASSLRQGNTEAFF. The full variable domain, completed using reference TRBV7-3 and TRBJ1-1, is GAGVSQTPSNKVTEKGKYVELRCDPISGHTALYWYRQSLGQGPEFLIYFQGTGAADDSGLPNDRFFAVRPEGSVSTLKIQRTERGDSAVYLCASSLRQGNTEAFFGQGTRLTVV.

This rearrangement joins TRBV15 to TRBJ1-5, with a weak D call TRBD1 (5 bases). The CDR3 is 14 residues long. Per the germline V gene, CDR1 is LNHNV and CDR2 is YYDKDF (reference sequence). Trimming stripped 5 bases from V and 4 bases from J, with 12 bases between. CDR3 region: CATSPRTLNQPQHF. In DNA, the CDR3 is TGTGCCACCAGCCCCCGGACATTGAATCAGCCCCAGCATTTT.

CDR3 region: CASSQVERVNSPLHF. CDR3 nucleotide sequence: TGCGCCAGCAGCCAAGTAGAAAGGGTTAATTCACCCCTCCACTTT. The chain uses TRBV4-1 and TRBJ1-6; D not resolved. The germline CDR1 and CDR2 sequences are MGHRA and YSYEKL. The CDR3 contains 15 residues. Trimming shortened V by 1 base and J by 6 bases, and 10 bases separated the two germline ends.